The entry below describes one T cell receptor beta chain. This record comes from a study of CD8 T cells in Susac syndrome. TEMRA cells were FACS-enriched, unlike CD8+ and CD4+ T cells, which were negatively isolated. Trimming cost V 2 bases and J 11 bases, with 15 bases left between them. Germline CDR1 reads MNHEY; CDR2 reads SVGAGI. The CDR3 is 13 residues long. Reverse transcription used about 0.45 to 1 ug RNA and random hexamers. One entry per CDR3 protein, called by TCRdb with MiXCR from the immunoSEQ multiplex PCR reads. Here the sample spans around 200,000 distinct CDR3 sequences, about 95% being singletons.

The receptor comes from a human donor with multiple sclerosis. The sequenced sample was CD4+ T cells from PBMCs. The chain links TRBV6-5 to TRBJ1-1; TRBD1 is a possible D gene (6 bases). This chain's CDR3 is CASSYRSARGAFF. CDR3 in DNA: TGTGCCAGCAGTTACAGATCGGCGAGGGGGGCTTTCTTT.